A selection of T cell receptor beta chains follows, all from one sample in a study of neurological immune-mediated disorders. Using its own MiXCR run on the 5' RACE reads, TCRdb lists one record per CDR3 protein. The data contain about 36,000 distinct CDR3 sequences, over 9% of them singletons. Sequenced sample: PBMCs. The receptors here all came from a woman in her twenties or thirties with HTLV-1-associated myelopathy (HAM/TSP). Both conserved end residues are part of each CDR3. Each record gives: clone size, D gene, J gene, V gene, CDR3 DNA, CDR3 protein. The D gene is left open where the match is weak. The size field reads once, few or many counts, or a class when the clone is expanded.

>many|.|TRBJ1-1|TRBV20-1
TGCAGTGCTAGCAGGGGAGGAACGGCGAACACTGAAGCTTTCTTT
CSASRGGTANTEAFF
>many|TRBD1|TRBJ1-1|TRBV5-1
TGCGCCAGCAGGCAAGGGGGCGTGGGAACTGAAGCTTTCTTT
CASRQGGVGTEAFF
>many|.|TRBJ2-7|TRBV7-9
TGTGCCAGCAGCTTAACATCGCCCTACGAGCAGTACTTC
CASSLTSPYEQYF
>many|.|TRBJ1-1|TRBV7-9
TGTGCCAGCAGCTTAGAACGGACTGAAGCTTTCTTT
CASSLERTEAFF
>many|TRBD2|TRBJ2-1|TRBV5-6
TGTGCCAGCAGCTTGGACGGCGGACTAGCGGGGGGAGAGCAGTTCTTC
CASSLDGGLAGGEQFF
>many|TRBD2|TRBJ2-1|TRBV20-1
TGCAGTGCTACCAGGACGGGGGGCAATGAGCAGTTCTTC
CSATRTGGNEQFF
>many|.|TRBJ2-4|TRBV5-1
TGCGCCAGCAGCGCCTCCACCGGGACAGCCAAAAACATTCAGTACTTC
CASSASTGTAKNIQYF
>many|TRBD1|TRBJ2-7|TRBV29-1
TGCAGCGGATGGGACAGGAACTCCTACGAGCAGTACTTC
CSGWDRNSYEQYF
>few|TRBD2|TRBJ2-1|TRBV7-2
TGTGCCAGCAGCTTACGGGCGGGGGGATGGAATGAGCAGTTCTTC
CASSLRAGGWNEQFF
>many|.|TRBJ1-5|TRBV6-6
TGTGCCAGCAGTTACTCTTCCAGGGGTCATAGCAATCAGCCCCAGCATTTT
CASSYSSRGHSNQPQHF
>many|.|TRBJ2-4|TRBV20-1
TGCAGTGCTCATGAGGGTATACAGGCCAAAAACATTCAGTACTTC
CSAHEGIQAKNIQYF